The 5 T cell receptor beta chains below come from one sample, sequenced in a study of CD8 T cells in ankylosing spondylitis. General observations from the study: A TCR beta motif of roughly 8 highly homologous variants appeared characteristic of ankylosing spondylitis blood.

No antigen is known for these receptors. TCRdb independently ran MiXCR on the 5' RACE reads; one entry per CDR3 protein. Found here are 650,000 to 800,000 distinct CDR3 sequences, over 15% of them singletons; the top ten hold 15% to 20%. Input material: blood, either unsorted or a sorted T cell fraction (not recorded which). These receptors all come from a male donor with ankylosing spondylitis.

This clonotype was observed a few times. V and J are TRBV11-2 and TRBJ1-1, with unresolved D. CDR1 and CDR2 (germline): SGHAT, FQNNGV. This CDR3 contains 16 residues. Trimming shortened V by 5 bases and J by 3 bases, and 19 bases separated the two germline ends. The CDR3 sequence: CASSPGWGGEHTEAFF. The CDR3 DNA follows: TGTGCCAGCAGCCCGGGTTGGGGTGGAGAACACACTGAAGCTTTCTTT.

The CDR3 is CASSELGTVNEQYF. The DNA of the CDR3 is TGTGCCAGCAGTGAACTCGGGACCGTTAACGAGCAGTACTTC. V usage is TRBV2 and J usage is TRBJ2-7; possibly TRBD1 or TRBD2 for D (5 bases each). Germline CDR1 SNHLY, CDR2 FYNNEI. The ends were cut back, 2 bases at V and 5 bases at J, with 13 bases in the middle. The CDR3 sequence is 14 residues long.

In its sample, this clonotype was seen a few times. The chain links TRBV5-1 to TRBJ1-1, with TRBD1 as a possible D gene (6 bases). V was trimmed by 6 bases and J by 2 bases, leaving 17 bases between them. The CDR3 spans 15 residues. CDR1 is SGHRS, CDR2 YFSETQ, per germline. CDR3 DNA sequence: TGCGCCAGCACGCAAGACGGACAGCCCAACACTGAAGCTTTCTTT. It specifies CASTQDGQPNTEAFF.

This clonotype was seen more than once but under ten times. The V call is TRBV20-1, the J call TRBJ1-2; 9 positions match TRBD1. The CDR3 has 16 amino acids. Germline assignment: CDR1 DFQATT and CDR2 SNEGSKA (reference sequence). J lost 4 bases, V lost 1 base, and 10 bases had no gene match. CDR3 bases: TGCAGTGCTAGAGCGGGGGGCGGACAGGGGTTCTATGGCTACACCTTC. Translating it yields CSARAGGGQGFYGYTF.

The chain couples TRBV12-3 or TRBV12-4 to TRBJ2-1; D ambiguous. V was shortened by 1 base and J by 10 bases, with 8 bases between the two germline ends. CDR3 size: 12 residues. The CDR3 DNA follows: TGTGCCAGCAGTTTAGGCCCCTGGGAGCAGTTCTTC. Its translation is CASSLGPWEQFF.